These 25 T cell receptor beta chains came from one sample sequenced in a study of T cells in tumors and immune-related adverse events. Method: immunoSEQ multiplex PCR; TCRdb's copy keeps in-frame clones and lacks some. Among about 24,000 clones listed, around 90% were seen once. Material: lymph node tissue, obtained from a patient treated with anti-PD-1 therapy. These TCRs come from a female donor with metastatic renal cell carcinoma.

The rearrangement uses TRBV6-5 and TRBJ2-1; 8 positions agree with TRBD2. The CDR3 is made up of 15 amino acids. Germline CDR1 MNHEY, CDR2 SVGAGI. With V trimmed by 2 bases and J by 2 bases, 2 bases remained unmatched. The CDR3 loop is CASSYRGGAYNEQFF. The CDR3 DNA reads TGTGCCAGCAGTTACCGGGGGGGGGCCTACAATGAGCAGTTCTTC.

The gene calls are TRBV11-2 and TRBJ2-5, with no clear D. V gave up 1 base and J gave up 5 bases, with 11 bases separating them. Germline values: CDR1 SGHAT, CDR2 FQNNGV. This CDR3 has 14 amino acids. The CDR3 region has the DNA TGTGCCAGCAGCTTAGGAGGATCCCGGGAGACCCAGTACTTC. Its translation: CASSLGGSRETQYF.

A note on this clone: One end of the junction varies from germline; a read error may be responsible. V usage is TRBV5-8 and J usage is TRBJ2-1, with 10 bases lining up with TRBD2. The length of the CDR3 is 11 residues. CDR1 is SGHTS, CDR2 YDEGEE, per germline. CDR3 sequence (DNA): TGTGCCAGCAGCTTAAGCGGGAGGGAGGTCTTC. Its translation is CASSLSGREVF.

The count of this clone is one. V and J are TRBV6-1 and TRBJ2-1; D remains unclear. CDR1 MNHNS and CDR2 SASEGT come from the germline V gene. This CDR3 has 13 residues. V lost 4 bases, J lost 0 bases, and 4 bases lay in between. The DNA of the CDR3 is TGTGCCAGCAGTGCTGGCTCCTACAATGAGCAGTTCTTC. Its protein is CASSAGSYNEQFF.

V usage is TRBV29-1 and J usage is TRBJ2-5; 8 nucleotides align to TRBD1. Trimming removed 7 bases from V and 5 bases from J; junction bases left unmatched: 18. This CDR3 is built from 16 residues. The V gene's germline CDR1 is SQVTM and CDR2 ANQGSEA. This CDR3 is CSAGGIQGARHETQYF. The CDR3 bases are TGCAGCGCTGGGGGCATTCAGGGGGCTCGGCACGAGACCCAGTACTTC.

The chain recombines TRBV27 with TRBJ2-1; 9 bases are shared with TRBD2. Per the germline V gene, CDR1 is MNHEY and CDR2 is SMNVEV (reference sequence). J gave up 7 bases and V 2 bases, and 6 bases lay outside the gene matches. The CDR3 has 15 residues. DNA of the CDR3: TGTGCCAGCAGTTTAAATAGCGGGAGATCAAATGAGCAGTTCTTC. It is translated as CASSLNSGRSNEQFF.

The chain employs TRBV7-8 and TRBJ2-1; D is unclear. CDR3 length equals 15 residues. Trimming removed 3 bases from V and 5 bases from J, with 14 bases in between. CDR1 SGHVS and CDR2 FQNEAQ come from the germline V gene. CDR3 in amino acids: CASSFLPPGHNEQFF. Here the CDR3 DNA reads TGTGCCAGCAGCTTTCTCCCCCCCGGGCACAATGAGCAGTTCTTC.

The chain couples TRBV9 to TRBJ2-5; 8 bases map to TRBD1. With 0 bases clipped from V and 5 bases from J, the junction kept 6 bases outside the gene matches. CDR3 length: 15 residues. From germline, CDR1 is SGDLS and CDR2 YYNGEE. The CDR3 bases are TGTGCCAGCAGCGTAGGGAGGACAGGGCGTGAGACCCAGTACTTC. Amino acids: CASSVGRTGRETQYF.

This chain connects TRBV4-2 to TRBJ2-1, with 7 bases matching TRBD1. This CDR3 spans 17 amino acids. With 4 bases clipped from V and 0 bases from J, the junction kept 9 bases outside the gene matches. Germline CDR1 is LGHNA and CDR2 is YNFKEQ. CDR3 sequence: CASSLGEGAGSYNEQFF. The CDR3 DNA sequence: TGTGCCAGCAGCCTCGGTGAGGGGGCAGGCTCCTACAATGAGCAGTTCTTC.

The chain is built from TRBV25-1 and TRBJ1-1; no clear D. Per the germline V gene, CDR1 is MGHDK and CDR2 is SYGVNS. The CDR3 runs to 11 residues. Trimming stripped 10 bases from V and 6 bases from J, with 12 bases between. For the CDR3, the DNA is TGTGCCACCACGGTAATGTCTGAAGCTTTCTTT. This gives the protein CATTVMSEAFF.

This chain joins TRBV10-3 and TRBJ2-3, with TRBD1 matching 7 bases. V lost 2 bases and J lost 2; bases outside the gene matches: 7. Germline V lookup: CDR1 ENHRY, CDR2 SYGVKD. The CDR3 totals 16 residues. The CDR3 DNA is TGTGCCATCAGTGAGCTTGGGACAGCTTACACAGATACGCAGTATTTT. Translating gives CAISELGTAYTDTQYF.

The rearrangement links TRBV9 to TRBJ2-3; D remains ambiguous. V was cut by 0 bases and J by 3 bases, with 5 bases left in between. Germline V gives CDR1 SGDLS, CDR2 YYNGEE. The CDR3 spans 13 residues. The CDR3 loop is CASSVDRTDTQYF. The CDR3 nucleotides are TGTGCCAGCAGCGTAGATCGAACAGATACGCAGTATTTT.

This clone has only one observation. The V and J genes are TRBV7-9 and TRBJ2-3; TRBD2 aligns across 7 bases. This CDR3 contains 15 residues. V trimming: 4 bases; J trimming: 2 bases; junction bases outside the gene matches: 6. Looked up from germline, CDR1 is SEHNR and CDR2 is FQNEAQ (reference sequence). DNA of the CDR3: TGTGCCAGCAGCTCAGTAGCGGGTTACACAGATACGCAGTATTTT. Protein: CASSSVAGYTDTQYF. Full variable domain (missing parts from reference TRBV7-9 and TRBJ2-3): DTGVSQNPRHKITKRGQNVTFRCDPISEHNRLYWYRQTLGQGPEFLTYFQNEAQLEKSRLLSDRFSAERPKGSFSTLEIQRTEQGDSAMYLCASSSVAGYTDTQYFGPGTRLTVL.

This clone has just a few counts. The V and J genes are TRBV5-1 and TRBJ2-3; 9 bases match TRBD1. V was clipped by 2 bases and J by 5 bases; unmatched bases: 3. This CDR3 has 14 residues. Germline CDR1 and CDR2: SGHRS and YFSETQ. The DNA of the CDR3 is TGCGCCAGCAGCTTTACAGGGGGCCTAGATACGCAGTATTTT. This translates into CASSFTGGLDTQYF.

V is TRBV7-9 and J is TRBJ2-3; a weak D match, TRBD1 (6 bases). Germline CDR1 is SEHNR and CDR2 is FQNEAQ (reference sequence). The germline V and J ends were trimmed by 1 base and 6 bases, with 11 bases remaining between them. The CDR3 length is 14 residues. The CDR3 bases are TGTGCCAGCAGCTTAGGACAGGTTCTTGATACGCAGTATTTT. This gives the protein CASSLGQVLDTQYF.

The chain recombines TRBV5-4 with TRBJ2-1; 10 bases are shared with TRBD2. The V and J ends lost 1 base and 8 bases, in that order; junction bases with no gene match: 9. The CDR3 covers 16 residues. Germline lookup yields CDR1 SGHNT and CDR2 YYREEE (reference sequence). The chain's CDR3 is CASSLSSGGGGDEQFF. The CDR3 region has the DNA TGTGCCAGCAGCTTGTCTAGCGGGGGTGGGGGGGATGAGCAGTTCTTC.

Concerning this clone itself: A junction boundary mismatches the germline segment, possibly from a read error. V is TRBV7-7 and J is TRBJ2-5, with TRBD2 matching 10 bases. CDR3 length: 14 residues. CDR1 and CDR2 (germline): SSHAT, FNYEAQ (reference sequence). DNA of the CDR3: TGTGCTAGCAGCTTACTAGCGGGGCAAGAGACCCAGTACTTC. Translating it yields CASSLLAGQETQYF.

This chain connects TRBV6-6 to TRBJ1-1, with a weak D call TRBD1 (6 bases). Per germline, CDR1 MNHNY and CDR2 SVGAGI (reference sequence). Trimming took off 4 bases at V and 1 base at J, with 7 bases between the two ends. The CDR3 covers 13 residues. The CDR3 bases are TGTGCCAGCAGTTCCAGGGGGAACACTGAAGCTTTCTTT. It translates to CASSSRGNTEAFF.

The chain is built from TRBV6-5 and TRBJ1-2, with a weak D call TRBD1 (6 bases). The V and J ends lost 10 bases and 2 bases respectively, with 11 bases between them. CDR1 is MNHEY and CDR2 is SVGAGI in the germline V gene. CDR3 size: 12 residues. CDR3 DNA sequence: TGTGCCACCTCGAGGGGGAACTATGGCTACACCTTC. Protein sequence: CATSRGNYGYTF.

This clone was observed once. The rearrangement uses TRBV30 and TRBJ1-1; 8 positions match TRBD1. The CDR3 totals 17 residues. J was trimmed by 3 bases and V by 3 bases; bases with no gene match: 15. Per the germline V gene, CDR1 is GTSNPN and CDR2 is SVGIG (reference sequence). CDR3 in DNA: TGTGCCTGGAGATCTCGGACAGGGTGGCGATCGGACACTGAAGCTTTCTTT. Translating it yields CAWRSRTGWRSDTEAFF.

This chain joins TRBV19 and TRBJ2-1; a possible D gene is TRBD2 (7 bases). CDR1 and CDR2 from the germline V gene are LNHDA and SQIVND (reference sequence). Trimming took off 4 bases at V and 4 bases at J, with 17 bases between the two ends. This CDR3 has 16 residues. CDR3 DNA: TGTGCCAGTAGTAATTGGGGGGGGCGTTCATACAATGAGCAGTTCTTC. Its translation: CASSNWGGRSYNEQFF.

The chain combines TRBV5-1 with TRBJ2-7, with 10 bases that match TRBD1. This CDR3 has 15 residues. Germline V gene sequence: CDR1 SGHRS, CDR2 YFSETQ. V was clipped by 5 bases and J by 5 bases; unmatched bases: 10. The CDR3 DNA reads TGCGCCAGCAGGCTACCGGGACAGGGGTACGACGAGCAGTACTTC. Residues: CASRLPGQGYDEQYF.

This clone turned up a few times. V is TRBV19 and J is TRBJ1-1; TRBD1 is a possible D gene (5 bases). The V gene's germline CDR1 is LNHDA and CDR2 SQIVND (reference sequence). The V and J ends lost 1 base and 0 bases respectively, with 6 bases between them. The length of the CDR3 is 14 residues. The CDR3 coding sequence is TGTGCCAGTAGTATAGGACAGATGAACACTGAAGCTTTCTTT. Its protein is CASSIGQMNTEAFF. The variable domain in full, completed from reference TRBV19 and TRBJ1-1, reads DGGITQSPKYLFRKEGQNVTLSCEQNLNHDAMYWYRQDPGQGLRLIYYSQIVNDFQKGDIAEGYSVSREKKESFPLTVTSAQKNPTAFYLCASSIGQMNTEAFFGQGTRLTVV.

V is TRBV30 and J is TRBJ2-1, with a weak D call TRBD1 (8 bases). Germline V gene data show CDR1 as GTSNPN and CDR2 as SVGIG (reference sequence). V was trimmed by 3 bases and J by 5 bases, leaving 23 bases between them. The CDR3 totals 17 residues. CDR3: CAWREHRGRGAHNEQFF. CDR3 nucleotide sequence: TGTGCCTGGAGGGAACACAGGGGGAGGGGGGCACACAATGAGCAGTTCTTC.

This clone appeared once. This chain uses TRBV5-1 with TRBJ2-1; maybe TRBD2 (5 bases). This CDR3 has 15 amino acids. V lost 4 bases, J lost 5 bases, and 16 bases lay in between. Germline V gene data show CDR1 as SGHRS and CDR2 as YFSETQ. The CDR3 nucleotides read TGCGCCAGCAGCGTCTTAAGCGGACCCCACAATGAGCAGTTCTTC. Translated: CASSVLSGPHNEQFF. Variable domain in full (rest from reference TRBV5-1 and TRBJ2-1): KAGVTQTPRYLIKTRGQQVTLSCSPISGHRSVSWYQQTPGQGLQFLFEYFSETQRNKGNFPGRFSGRQFSNSRSEMNVSTLELGDSALYLCASSVLSGPHNEQFFGPGTRLTVL.